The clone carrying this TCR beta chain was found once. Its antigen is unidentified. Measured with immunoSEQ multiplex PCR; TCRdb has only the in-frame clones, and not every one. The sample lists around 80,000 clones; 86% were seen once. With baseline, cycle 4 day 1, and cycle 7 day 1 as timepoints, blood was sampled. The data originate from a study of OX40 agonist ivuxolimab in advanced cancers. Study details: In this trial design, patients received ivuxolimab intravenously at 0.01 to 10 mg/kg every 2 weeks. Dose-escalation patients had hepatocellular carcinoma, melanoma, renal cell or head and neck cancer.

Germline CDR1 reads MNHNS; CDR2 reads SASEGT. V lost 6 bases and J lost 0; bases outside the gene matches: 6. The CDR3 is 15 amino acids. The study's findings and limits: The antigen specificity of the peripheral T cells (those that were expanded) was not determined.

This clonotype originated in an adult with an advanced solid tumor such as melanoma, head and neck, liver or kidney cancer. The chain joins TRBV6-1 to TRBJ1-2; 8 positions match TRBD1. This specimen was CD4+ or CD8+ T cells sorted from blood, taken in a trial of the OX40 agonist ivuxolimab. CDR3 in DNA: TGTGCCAGCAGGGGCCAGACAGGGGCTAACTATGGCTACACCTTC. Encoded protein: CASRGQTGANYGYTF.